The TCR beta chain under discussion was sequenced for a study of immune cell composition in non-small cell lung cancer. Study-level results: Tumour-reactive clones were not shown to match dominant in vivo tumour clones.

A single count supports this clone. Its antigen is as yet unknown. Genomic DNA came from frozen unsorted single-cell suspensions. Clones were sequenced by immunoSEQ multiplex PCR, and TCRdb holds only the in-frame ones, with some missing. The profile covers about 11,000 clones, with roughly 60% appearing a single time and under 20% taken by the ten largest. Sequencing used lung tumor tissue. The sequence was obtained from a human donor with non-small cell lung cancer.

The CDR3 reads CAISGGRSSTDTQYF. The CDR3 DNA sequence: TGTGCCATCAGTGGGGGGAGGTCTAGCACAGATACGCAGTATTTT. J is TRBJ2-3 and V is TRBV10-3, with a weak D call TRBD2 (6 bases). V was shortened by 4 bases and J by 0 bases, with 11 bases between the two germline ends. In germline, CDR1 is ENHRY, CDR2 SYGVKD. The CDR3 is made up of 15 amino acids.